This is a list of T cell receptor beta chains from one sample in a study of T cell repertoires in cytomegalovirus infection. These receptors' targets are unknown. TCRdb reprocessed the reads via MiXCR and lists one record per CDR3 protein. This sample has about 500,000 distinct CDR3 sequences; roughly a third occur once, and the top ten carry roughly a sixth. The sequences come from cultured PBMCs, collected from culture after CMV antigen stimulation. The receptors derive from a human donor in good health (CMV status not recorded). Some clones in this sample may be carry-over from other donors' samples. CDR3s include the opening cysteine and the closing phenylalanine or tryptophan. Each record gives: J gene, V gene, clone size, D gene, CDR3 DNA, CDR3 protein. D genes are given only for firm matches. Rows may omit the clone size; those that give it use once, few, many or a size class.

TRBJ1-1,TRBV18,.,.,TGTGCCAGCTCACCACCGGGTACCTGGCGGACTGAAGCTTTCTTT,CASSPPGTWRTEAFF
TRBJ2-2,TRBV7-2,.,TRBD1,TGTGCCAGCAGCTTAGTTCGACAGGGGATCACCGGGGAGCTGTTTTTT,CASSLVRQGITGELFF
TRBJ2-1,TRBV7-8,many,TRBD2,TGTGCCAGCAGTCCGGGGGGAGCGCTAGCGGTTTCCTACAATGAGCAGTTCTTC,CASSPGGALAVSYNEQFF
TRBJ2-2,TRBV4-1,.,.,TGCGCCAGCAGCCACCCCGGCAGTGCGGGCGGGGAGCTGTTTTTT,CASSHPGSAGGELFF
TRBJ1-1,TRBV6-1,.,.,TGTGCCAGCCGACAGGCAGACACTGAAGCTTTCTTT,CASRQADTEAFF
TRBJ1-2,TRBV28,once,.,TGTGCCAGTTTGACGGACGGCAACTATGGCTACACCTTC,CASLTDGNYGYTF
TRBJ2-3,TRBV3-1,.,.,TGTGCCAGCAGCCAAGATTTCCGGGACCGCACAGATACGCAGTATTTT,CASSQDFRDRTDTQYF
TRBJ2-1,TRBV18,.,TRBD1,TGTGCCTGCTCACCGGGACAGGGGTTCGGGCTGGGCTACAATGGGCAGTTCTTC,CACSPGQGFGLGYNGQFF
TRBJ1-5,TRBV6-2/TRBV6-3,few,.,TGTGCCAGCAGTTACTCGGCGGGACATTTGCCCGATCAGCCCCAGCATTTT,CASSYSAGHLPDQPQHF
TRBJ2-2,TRBV5-4,.,TRBD2,TGTGCCAGCAGCCTTTCCGGGACTAGGTACACCGGGGAGCTGTTTTTT,CASSLSGTRYTGELFF
TRBJ1-4,TRBV5-4,few,.,TGTGCCAGCAGCTTCAGGGGAAATGAAAAACTGTTTTTT,CASSFRGNEKLFF
TRBJ2-1,TRBV7-2,many,.,TGTGCCAGCAGCTTTAGTCAGGGGTCCTCCTACAATGAGCAGTTCTTC,CASSFSQGSSYNEQFF
TRBJ1-5,TRBV2,few,.,TGTGCCAGCACCAGGGGCAATCAGCCCCAGCATTTT,CASTRGNQPQHF
TRBJ1-5,TRBV4-3,.,.,TGCGCCAGCAGCCAAGGGCTCCATAGCAATCAGCCCCAGCATTTT,CASSQGLHSNQPQHF
TRBJ2-1,TRBV11-2,.,.,TGTGCCAGCCTCAAAGGGCAGGGTAGAGCGCCCGCCTACAATGAGCAGTTCTTC,CASLKGQGRAPAYNEQFF
TRBJ2-1,TRBV27,few,TRBD2,TGTGCCAGCAACCGGGGCGGGAGTAAAAATGAGCAGTTCTTC,CASNRGGSKNEQFF
TRBJ2-7,TRBV10-3,few,TRBD1,TGTGCCATCAGGGGAACAGGGGGCTACGAGCAGTACTTC,CAIRGTGGYEQYF
TRBJ2-3,TRBV29-1,few,.,TGCAGCGCCGAGGACCGACAACAGTATTTT,CSAEDRQQYF
TRBJ2-1,TRBV7-9,.,TRBD2,TGTGCCAGCAGCCTCGTGGGAGTAGCGGGAGTACATGAGCAGTTCTTC,CASSLVGVAGVHEQFF
TRBJ2-2,TRBV6-6,once,TRBD2,TGTGCCAGCAGATCCTACTCACTAGCGGAGGCGAACACCGGGGAGCTGTTTTTT,CASRSYSLAEANTGELFF
TRBJ1-2,TRBV28,.,.,TGTGCCAGCAGTCCTGGGGGGTATGGCTATGGCTACACCTTC,CASSPGGYGYGYTF
TRBJ2-7,TRBV6-6,.,.,TGTGCAAGCGGGTATCCCTACGAGCAGTACTTC,CASGYPYEQYF
TRBJ2-1,TRBV5-4,few,.,TGTGCCAGCAGCCAGGGGACTTTCCTGAACAATGAGCAGTTCTTC,CASSQGTFLNNEQFF
TRBJ1-5,TRBV12-3/TRBV12-4,.,.,TGTGCCAGCAATAAAAGGGGAGGGCAGGGAAATCAGCCCCAGCATTTT,CASNKRGGQGNQPQHF
TRBJ2-5,TRBV12-3/TRBV12-4,few,.,TGTGCCAGCCCCCCCGATTGGGGGGTTCGTGAGACCCAGTACTTC,CASPPDWGVRETQYF
TRBJ2-1,TRBV19,few,.,TGTGCCAGTAGTATAGCCGGGCCCCCACCCCACAATGAGCAGTTCTTC,CASSIAGPPPHNEQFF